In this sample, the clone carrying this T cell receptor beta chain turned up a few times. Its specificity is unknown. The data originate from a study of response to subunit inactivated influenza vaccine. MiXCR, run by TCRdb on the RT-PCR reads, gives a single entry per CDR3 protein. Here the sample spans 550,000 to 800,000 distinct CDR3 sequences, approximately 14% being singletons. Trimming cost V 3 bases and J 0 bases; bases outside gene matches: 3. CDR1 and CDR2 (germline): DFQATT, SNEGSKA (reference sequence). This CDR3 comprises 15 residues. Findings and caveats of the study: After each seasonal influenza vaccination, few new T cells are recruited, the authors suggested.

The sequenced sample was PBMCs from blood, obtained roughly 2 weeks before vaccination. The source of this sequence is a man in his fifties or sixties who received an inactivated influenza vaccine. V is TRBV20-1 and J is TRBJ2-4; TRBD2 aligns across 9 bases. The CDR3 loop reads CSASLAGAAKNIQYF. The CDR3 region has the DNA TGCAGTGCTAGTTTAGCGGGAGCAGCCAAAAACATTCAGTACTTC.